This TCR beta chain was documented in a study of blood T cell repertoires in COVID-19. This table comes from immunoSEQ multiplex PCR, and its TCRdb copy is limited to in-frame clones, with some not included. The sample has 410,000 or so clones; approximately 89% are singletons. The CDR3 extends over 14 amino acids. V dropped 6 bases and J dropped 7; count of bases not matched to a gene: 11. Per germline, CDR1 SEHNR and CDR2 FQNEAQ (reference sequence). The sample was peripheral blood. The V call is TRBV7-9, the J call TRBJ1-2; the match to TRBD1 covers 7 bases. The receptor was isolated from a woman aged 40 to 50 with COVID-19, enrolled during active disease. The CDR3 DNA reads TGTGCCAGCAGTATCGACAAGGGGGCCATTGGCTACACCTTC. Translated, it gives CASSIDKGAIGYTF.